This T cell receptor beta chain was recovered during a study of T-cell memory formation after mild COVID-19. Study overall: Largely, the TCR clusters proved donor specific. Findings and caveats of the study: Memory from before infection featured some responding clones, which suggests cross-reactive memory joined.

Using constant-segment primers, 5'RACE produced TCR alpha and TCR beta cDNA libraries carrying sample barcodes and UMIs. Using its own MiXCR run on the 5' RACE reads, TCRdb lists one record per CDR3 protein. The table lists around 310,000 distinct CDR3 sequences, 20% to 25% of them singletons, with around 20% in the top ten. Details on this clonotype: What it recognizes is unknown.

There are 13 residues in the CDR3. Germline V gives CDR1 KGHSH, CDR2 LQKENI. V was shortened by 6 bases and J by 5 bases, with 14 bases between the two germline ends. This rearrangement joins TRBV18 to TRBJ2-7, with D possibly being TRBD2 (5 bases). The sequencing sample was made of PBMCs or a T cell subset sorted from them (not recorded which). The receptor was derived from a man younger than 30 who had mild COVID-19 (a few samples of this study predate the infection). Cell type and time point are not known. The CDR3 loop is CASSPAADHEQYV. CDR3 DNA: TGTGCCAGCTCGCCAGCGGCAGACCACGAGCAGTACGTC.